This T cell receptor beta chain was found in a study of shared clonotypes between healthy human individuals. CDR3 size: 14 residues. V lost 5 bases and J 2 bases, leaving 13 bases between the germline ends. In germline, CDR1 is GTSNPN, CDR2 SVGIG (reference sequence). Among the donors, all were Caucasian adults who lived in Nashville, Tennessee. For genomic DNA, unsorted samples relied on around 86 million PBMCs. As originally analysed: Filtering differed since immunoSEQ provided only junctions, with no quality scores. The method was immunoSEQ multiplex PCR; TCRdb's version includes in-frame clones alone and lacks a portion of them. V and J calls and clone size are those listed in that table; D and trimming were worked out from the DNA. The sample lists approximately 460,000 clones; more than 70% were seen once. In regard to this clone: This sequence is one base from a far larger clone and is likely a read error.

The source material was PBMCs. The chain joins TRBV30 to TRBJ2-4; D call uncertain. This receptor was identified in a middle-aged woman in good health. Some clones in this sample may be carry-over from other donors' samples. The CDR3 DNA sequence: TGTGCCTGGGAAACTTCCCCGACCAAAAACATTCAGTACTTC. Its translation: CAWETSPTKNIQYF. Full variable domain (remainder filled in from reference TRBV30 and TRBJ2-4): SQTIHQWPATLVQPVGSPLSLECTVEGTSNPNLYWYRQAAGRGLQLLFYSVGIGQISSEVPQNLSASRPQDRQFILSSKKLLLSDSGFYLCAWETSPTKNIQYFGAGTRLSVL.